This T cell receptor beta chain was identified in a study of T-cell memory formation after mild COVID-19. With 5 bases clipped from V and 9 bases from J, the junction kept 11 bases outside the gene matches. This CDR3 is 15 amino acids long. The germline gives CDR1 SGHTA, CDR2 FQGNSA. TCRdb ran MiXCR on the 5' RACE reads and lists one entry per CDR3 protein. The sample yields 450,000 or so distinct CDR3 sequences, roughly 25% seen once. This clonotype originated in an adult woman who had mild COVID-19 (a few samples of this study predate the infection). Cell type and time point are not known. The chain has TRBV7-2 and TRBJ2-1, with 9 bases identical to TRBD2. The sample taken for sequencing was PBMCs or a T cell subset sorted from them (not recorded which). The CDR3 is CASSTGAGGQFEQFF. CDR3 DNA sequence: TGTGCCAGCAGCACAGGGGCGGGGGGGCAGTTTGAGCAGTTCTTC.